Listed below are T cell receptor beta chains from one sample, sequenced in a study of blood T cell repertoires in COVID-19. Clones were read by immunoSEQ multiplex PCR, and TCRdb kept only the in-frame ones, dropping some. The sample consists of 150,000 to 170,000 clones, roughly 88% of them appearing once. The sample comprised peripheral blood. The source is a man aged 55 to 70 with COVID-19, enrolled during active disease. CDR3s include the opening cysteine and the closing phenylalanine or tryptophan. The D gene is left open where the match is weak. A row's size may be missing; if present it is once, few, many or a size class.

J	size	V	length	D	CDR3	DNA
TRBJ1-1	-	TRBV15	14	-	CATSTRKTGTEAFF	TGTGCCACCAGTACGAGGAAGACCGGCACTGAAGCTTTCTTT
TRBJ2-1	-	TRBV6-2/TRBV6-3	15	TRBD2	CASSFRGLAMDEQFF	TGTGCCAGCAGTTTCAGAGGACTAGCGATGGATGAGCAGTTCTTC
TRBJ1-3	once	TRBV19	16	-	CASTNPNRNSGNTIYF	TGTGCCAGTACCAACCCAAACAGGAACTCTGGAAACACCATATATTTT
TRBJ1-4	-	TRBV19	15	-	CASSTQTGDNEKLFF	TGTGCCAGTAGCACTCAAACCGGGGATAATGAAAAACTGTTTTTT
TRBJ2-7	-	TRBV10-3	15	TRBD1	CAISELETGTYEQYF	TGTGCCATCAGTGAGCTCGAGACAGGGACCTACGAGCAGTACTTC
TRBJ1-4	-	TRBV20-1	16	TRBD1	CSASSGTGLTNEKLFF	TGCAGTGCTAGTTCCGGGACAGGTTTGACTAATGAAAAACTGTTTTTT
TRBJ2-1	-	TRBV7-3	17	-	CASSLQGGATSYNEQFF	TGTGCCAGCAGCTTACAGGGCGGGGCAACCTCCTACAATGAGCAGTTCTTC
TRBJ2-1	-	TRBV9	15	-	CASSVKAGLNNEQFF	TGTGCCAGCAGCGTAAAGGCGGGGCTCAACAATGAGCAGTTCTTC
TRBJ1-1	-	TRBV30	13	-	CAWSVTGTAEAFF	TGTGCCTGGAGTGTAACGGGAACGGCTGAAGCTTTCTTT
TRBJ2-3	once	TRBV7-9	17	TRBD1	CASSLGTGLIESDTQYF	TGTGCCAGCAGCCTCGGGACAGGGCTGATTGAGTCAGATACGCAGTATTTT
TRBJ1-1	-	TRBV5-4	19	TRBD1	CASSLAVVAGGSIHTEAFF	TGTGCCAGCAGCTTGGCCGTTGTGGCAGGGGGCTCGATTCACACTGAAGCTTTCTTT
TRBJ2-2	-	TRBV7-2	14	-	CASSLHQVDGELFF	TGTGCCAGCAGCTTACACCAGGTGGACGGGGAGCTGTTTTTT
TRBJ2-3	-	TRBV13	15	-	CASSLYGGPTDTQYF	TGTGCCAGCAGCTTATACGGGGGGCCCACAGATACGCAGTATTTT
TRBJ2-5	-	TRBV14	16	TRBD2	CASSLTGTSGGRTQYF	TGTGCCAGCAGCTTAACCGGGACTAGCGGCGGAAGGACCCAGTACTTC
TRBJ2-7	-	TRBV18	14	TRBD1	CASSPGTGGYEQYF	TGTGCCAGCTCACCCGGGACAGGGGGCTACGAGCAGTACTTC
TRBJ2-5	-	TRBV19	17	-	CASSIDGSAGGQETQYF	TGTGCCAGTAGTATAGATGGGTCGGCAGGGGGGCAGGAGACCCAGTACTTC
TRBJ1-5	-	TRBV9	15	-	CASSVTGDGEQPQHF	TGTGCCAGCAGCGTCACCGGGGATGGTGAGCAGCCCCAGCATTTT
TRBJ1-2	few	TRBV20-1	11	-	CSAIERSGYTF	TGCAGTGCGATCGAGAGGTCGGGCTACACCTTC
TRBJ2-5	-	TRBV19	13	-	CASSIAGEETQYF	TGTGCCAGTAGTATAGCTGGGGAGGAGACCCAGTACTTC
TRBJ2-2	-	TRBV3-1/TRBV3-2	16	-	CASSQVRQQNTGELFF	TGTGCCAGCAGCCAAGTAAGACAGCAGAACACCGGGGAGCTGTTTTTT
TRBJ1-2	-	TRBV30	15	TRBD1	CAWSARTGRSRGYTF	TGTGCCTGGAGTGCCCGGACAGGCCGAAGTCGAGGCTACACCTTC
TRBJ1-5	-	TRBV7-9	16	TRBD1	CASSFGTGGLGQPQHF	TGTGCCAGCAGCTTCGGGACAGGGGGTTTGGGTCAGCCCCAGCATTTT
TRBJ1-1	-	TRBV7-9	15	-	CASSLRQGPNTEAFF	TGTGCCAGCAGCTTGAGGCAGGGGCCGAACACTGAAGCTTTCTTT